Listed below are T cell receptor beta chains from one sample, sequenced in a study of memory CD8 T cells in hepatitis C reinfection. Assay used: immunoSEQ multiplex PCR; TCRdb lists only in-frame clones, some missing. The profile covers about 50,000 clones, with about 91% appearing a single time and 0.72% taken by the ten largest. The specimen sequenced was naive CD8+ T cells sorted from blood. All receptors derive from a man in his late teens or twenties with hepatitis C virus infection. Each CDR3 is given with its conserved first and last residue. The order of the fields is clone size, D gene, V gene, J gene, CDR3 protein, CDR3 DNA. D genes are given only for firm matches. The size of a clone is reported for some rows only, either as once, few or many, or as a class for expanded clones.

>.|.|TRBV13|TRBJ1-2
CASSLDSQGHYGYTF
TGTGCCAGCAGCTTAGATAGCCAGGGGCACTATGGCTACACCTTC
>.|TRBD2|TRBV6-5|TRBJ2-1
CASSGGTSANNEQFF
TGTGCCAGCAGCGGCGGGACTAGCGCCAACAATGAGCAGTTCTTC
>.|.|TRBV6-5|TRBJ1-2
CASSYGWRYGYTF
TGTGCCAGCAGTTACGGGTGGCGGTATGGCTACACCTTC
>.|TRBD1|TRBV27|TRBJ2-1
CASSGPGGWNEQFF
TGTGCCAGCAGTGGACCAGGGGGCTGGAATGAGCAGTTCTTC
>.|.|TRBV5-5|TRBJ2-7
CASSFAQWTASYEQYF
TGTGCCAGCAGTTTTGCGCAATGGACAGCCTCCTACGAGCAGTACTTC
>.|.|TRBV11-2|TRBJ2-1
CASSLEAANQYNEQFF
TGTGCCAGCAGCTTAGAAGCGGCTAACCAGTACAATGAGCAGTTCTTC
>.|TRBD1|TRBV19|TRBJ1-4
CASSVFGQGNEKLFF
TGTGCCAGTAGTGTATTCGGACAGGGGAATGAAAAACTGTTTTTT
>.|TRBD2|TRBV29-1|TRBJ2-2
CSVVAGANTGELFF
TGCAGCGTTGTAGCGGGGGCGAACACCGGGGAGCTGTTTTTT
>.|.|TRBV27|TRBJ1-1
CASSVYGSTNTEAFF
TGTGCCAGCAGTGTATATGGGAGCACTAACACTGAAGCTTTCTTT
>.|TRBD2|TRBV6-1|TRBJ2-5
CASSEATTSGWYQETQYF
TGTGCCAGCAGTGAAGCGACGACTAGCGGGTGGTACCAAGAGACCCAGTACTTC
>.|.|TRBV5-1|TRBJ2-1
CASSLDSRAYNEQFF
TGCGCCAGCAGCTTGGATTCCAGGGCCTACAATGAGCAGTTCTTC
>.|TRBD1|TRBV29-1|TRBJ2-3
CSVRMTGEGDTQYF
TGCAGCGTTAGAATGACAGGGGAAGGAGATACGCAGTATTTT
>.|TRBD2|TRBV5-4|TRBJ2-5
CASSRLGSSGSDQETQYF
TGTGCCAGCAGCCGGCTCGGCTCTAGCGGGAGTGATCAAGAGACCCAGTACTTC
>.|TRBD2|TRBV6-5|TRBJ2-1
CATNLAGGGNEQFF
TGTGCCACTAACCTAGCGGGAGGGGGGAATGAGCAGTTCTTC
>once|.|TRBV6-5|TRBJ1-2
CASSYSAQNYGYTF
TGTGCCAGCAGTTACTCGGCACAGAACTATGGCTACACCTTC
>.|TRBD1|TRBV18|TRBJ2-7
CASSPRGDRGYEQYF
TGTGCCAGCTCACCAAGAGGGGACAGGGGCTACGAGCAGTACTTC
>.|.|TRBV27|TRBJ2-3
CASSLGVGAGTQYF
TGTGCCAGCAGTTTAGGGGTGGGGGCAGGTACGCAGTATTTT
>.|TRBD1|TRBV7-9|TRBJ2-3
CASRETGGPDTQYF
TGTGCCAGCAGGGAGACAGGGGGGCCAGATACGCAGTATTTT
>once|TRBD2|TRBV28|TRBJ2-1
CASSLRGLAAYNEQFF
TGTGCCAGCAGTTTACGGGGACTAGCGGCTTACAATGAGCAGTTCTTC
>.|TRBD1|TRBV9|TRBJ2-1
CASSDGTATGSEQFF
TGTGCCAGCAGCGATGGGACAGCTACAGGAAGTGAGCAGTTCTTC
>once|TRBD2|TRBV4-1|TRBJ2-3
CASSQEEVLAGDTQYF
TGCGCCAGCAGCCAAGAGGAGGTTCTAGCGGGAGATACGCAGTATTTT
>.|.|TRBV5-1|TRBJ2-2
CASSLYRNTGELFF
TGCGCCAGCAGCTTGTATCGGAACACCGGGGAGCTGTTTTTT
>.|TRBD1|TRBV9|TRBJ2-7
CASSATGTGAYEQYF
TGTGCCAGCAGCGCGACCGGGACAGGCGCCTACGAGCAGTACTTC
>.|.|TRBV6-9|TRBJ2-2
CASSYSCRSNTGELFF
TGTGCCAGCAGTTATTCATGCAGGTCGAACACCGGGGAGCTGTTTTTT
>few|.|TRBV7-9|TRBJ1-1
CASSQPTGHAYTEAFF
TGTGCCAGCAGCCAACCAACGGGACACGCGTACACTGAAGCTTTCTTT
>.|TRBD1|TRBV4-1|TRBJ1-2
CASSHGGQIYGYTF
TGCGCCAGCAGCCATGGGGGACAGATCTATGGCTACACCTTC
>few|.|TRBV10-1|TRBJ2-3
CASSERLNTDTQYF
TGCGCCAGCAGTGAGAGACTAAACACAGATACGCAGTATTTT
>.|.|TRBV29-1|TRBJ2-1
CSVDRQGSYNEQFF
TGCAGCGTTGATAGGCAGGGCTCCTACAATGAGCAGTTCTTC
>.|.|TRBV13|TRBJ1-1
CASSFQGLNTEAFF
TGTGCCAGCAGCTTTCAGGGCTTAAACACTGAAGCTTTCTTT
>once|.|TRBV4-1|TRBJ1-1
CASCLDTGGNTEAFF
TGCGCCAGCTGTTTAGACACGGGGGGTAATACTGAAGCTTTCTTT
>.|TRBD1|TRBV11-2|TRBJ1-1
CASSYRQGRNTEAFF
TGTGCCAGCAGCTATCGACAGGGGAGGAACACTGAAGCTTTCTTT
>.|.|TRBV4-1|TRBJ1-1
CASSPQPGNTEAFF
TGCGCCAGCAGCCCCCAGCCGGGGAACACTGAAGCTTTCTTT
>.|TRBD1|TRBV10-3|TRBJ2-1
CAISESNRGNEQFF
TGTGCCATCAGTGAGTCTAACAGGGGTAATGAGCAGTTCTTC
>.|.|TRBV11-3|TRBJ2-3
CASSPDNTDTQYF
TGTGCCAGCAGCCCCGACAACACAGATACGCAGTATTTT
>.|.|TRBV6-6|TRBJ1-6
CASSSSENNSPLHF
TGTGCCAGCAGTTCCTCGGAGAATAATTCACCCCTCCACTTT
>.|.|TRBV4-1|TRBJ1-1
CASSQDPRGWLAEAFF
TGCGCCAGCAGCCAAGATCCTCGGGGGTGGCTCGCTGAAGCTTTCTTT
>.|TRBD1|TRBV5-5|TRBJ2-5
CASSWTGTGGVGETQYF
TGTGCCAGCAGCTGGACCGGGACAGGGGGCGTTGGAGAGACCCAGTACTTC
>.|.|TRBV27|TRBJ1-1
CASSLSVEGSEAFF
TGTGCCAGCAGTTTATCGGTCGAGGGTTCTGAAGCTTTCTTT
>.|TRBD2|TRBV7-2|TRBJ2-7
CASSFHLAGGPAYEQYF
TGTGCCAGCAGCTTCCATTTAGCGGGAGGCCCTGCCTACGAGCAGTACTTC
>.|.|TRBV6-6|TRBJ1-1
CASSTLQGLPNTEAFF
TGTGCCAGCAGTACCCTACAGGGCTTACCGAACACTGAAGCTTTCTTT
>.|.|TRBV4-3|TRBJ1-1
CASSQGTVNTEAFF
TGCGCCAGCAGCCAAGGGACAGTGAACACTGAAGCTTTCTTT
>.|TRBD2|TRBV11-2|TRBJ2-1
CASSLDDFGGGGYNEQFF
TGTGCCAGCAGCTTAGACGATTTTGGCGGGGGGGGATACAATGAGCAGTTCTTC
>.|TRBD2|TRBV5-1|TRBJ2-1
CASSLTSGRYNEQFF
TGCGCCAGCAGCTTGACTAGCGGGAGGTACAATGAGCAGTTCTTC
>once|.|TRBV7-3|TRBJ2-2
CASSHKSGNSEANTGELFF
TGTGCCAGCAGCCATAAGTCGGGGAATTCCGAAGCGAACACCGGGGAGCTGTTTTTT
>.|.|TRBV9|TRBJ1-1
CASSTGGATEAFF
TGTGCCAGCAGCACGGGGGGGGCCACTGAAGCTTTCTTT
>.|TRBD1|TRBV7-9|TRBJ2-7
CASSLQRQGDEQYF
TGTGCCAGCAGCCTTCAGCGACAGGGAGACGAGCAGTACTTC